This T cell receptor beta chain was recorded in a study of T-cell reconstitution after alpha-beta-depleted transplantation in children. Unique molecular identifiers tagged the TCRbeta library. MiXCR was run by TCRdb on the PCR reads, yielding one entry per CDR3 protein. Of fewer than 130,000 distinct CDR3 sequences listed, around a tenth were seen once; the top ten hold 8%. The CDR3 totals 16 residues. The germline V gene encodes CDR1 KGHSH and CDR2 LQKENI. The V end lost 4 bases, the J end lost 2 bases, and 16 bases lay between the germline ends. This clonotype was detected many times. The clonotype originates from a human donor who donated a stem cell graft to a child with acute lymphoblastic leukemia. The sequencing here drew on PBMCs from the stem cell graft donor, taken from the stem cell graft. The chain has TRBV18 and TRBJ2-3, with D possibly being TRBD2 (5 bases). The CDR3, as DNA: TGTGCCAGCTCACAATCCCCCAGCGGAGACACAGATACGCAGTATTTT. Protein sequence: CASSQSPSGDTDTQYF. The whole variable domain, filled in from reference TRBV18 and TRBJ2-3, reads NAGVMQNPRHLVRRRGQEARLRCSPMKGHSHVYWYRQLPEEGLKFMVYLQKENIIDESGMPKERFSAEFPKEGPSILRIQQVVRGDSAAYFCASSQSPSGDTDTQYFGPGTRLTVL.